Given below is one T cell receptor beta chain in context. The clone's antigen remains unknown. The input lacks base qualities; no much larger clone sits a single base away. This sample was included in a study of control samples from healthy donors and cancer patients (TCRdb year 2020). The CDR3 holds 14 amino acids from the cysteine to the phenylalanine. The CDR3 DNA has 42 bases and is translated from base 1. V and J are truncated by 1 base and 9 bases respectively, leaving an intervening sequence of 13 bases. CDR1 SNHLY and CDR2 FYNNEI are derived from the germline V gene. Libraries came from the immunoSEQ multiplex PCR assay. Drawn from immuneACCESS, this table holds only the in-frame rearrangements with V and J called that TCRdb kept. Clones are partly lost; checked studies trace under half to an unresolved V gene and leave the rest unexplained. This sample has around 95,000 clones in its table, and roughly 80% of those were observed once. In total, the top ten clones hold roughly 18% of the sample.

The source of this sequence is a man aged 25 to 45 in good health. The sequence joins TRBV2 to TRBJ2-1; the best D guess is TRBD2, with 7 bases matching. Sequencing input: blood. CDR3 loop: CASSEEGGRGEQFF. The bases are TGTGCCAGCAGTGAAGAGGGGGGGAGAGGTGAGCAGTTCTTC.